Listed here are 28 T cell receptor beta chains from one sample, sequenced in a study of cytomegalovirus exposure and HLA in healthy donors. The PCR contained 60 Vbeta and 13 Jbeta primers. Sequenced by immunoSEQ multiplex PCR; TCRdb stores in-frame clones only, minus some. Of about 140,000 clones in the sample, approximately 83% were seen once. The sequenced sample consisted of PBMCs. These receptors were obtained from a male donor in good health and CMV-seronegative.

The chain recombines TRBV9 with TRBJ1-6; D is uncertain. Germline CDR1 reads SGDLS; CDR2 reads YYNGEE. Trimming took off 0 bases at V and 3 bases at J, with 4 bases between the two ends. The CDR3 length is 14 residues. The CDR3 protein is CASSVEHYNSPLHF. The CDR3 nucleotides are TGTGCCAGCAGCGTAGAACACTATAATTCACCCCTCCACTTT.

V is TRBV13 and J is TRBJ2-1; 9 bases fit TRBD2. The germline V gene encodes CDR1 PRHDT and CDR2 FYEKMQ (reference sequence). V trimming: 7 bases; J trimming: 5 bases; junction bases outside the gene matches: 6. The CDR3 is 14 amino acids. The CDR3 DNA follows: TGTGCCAGCACCTGGACTAGCGAGAACAATGAGCAGTTCTTC. Encoded protein: CASTWTSENNEQFF.

The chain employs TRBV30 and TRBJ1-5; D is unresolved. Trimming removed 1 base from V and 9 bases from J, with 13 bases in between. This CDR3 has 13 amino acids. Germline lookup yields CDR1 GTSNPN and CDR2 SVGIG (reference sequence). The CDR3 region has the DNA TGTGCCTGGAGTGATCCGGGAGGTCGGCCCCAGCATTTT. It specifies CAWSDPGGRPQHF.

V usage is TRBV6-6 and J usage is TRBJ1-5; D not certain. Per the germline V gene, CDR1 is MNHNY and CDR2 is SVGAGI (reference sequence). Trimming removed 5 bases from V and 2 bases from J, with 10 bases in between. This CDR3 has 14 amino acids. CDR3 protein: CASSLVARNQPQHF. The DNA for the CDR3 is TGTGCCAGCAGTCTAGTCGCACGCAATCAGCCCCAGCATTTT.

The rearrangement links TRBV4-2 to TRBJ1-2; 9 nucleotides agree with TRBD1. The CDR3 sequence is 15 residues long. V lost 1 base, J lost 2 bases, and 2 bases stayed unmatched. Germline V gene data show CDR1 as LGHNA and CDR2 as YNFKEQ. The CDR3 spells CASSQGDRANYGYTF. CDR3 DNA: TGTGCCAGCAGCCAAGGGGACAGGGCCAACTATGGCTACACCTTC.

There are a few counts of this clone. This chain joins TRBV16 and TRBJ2-1; TRBD2 aligns across 10 bases. The CDR3 consists of 18 residues. Germline V gene lookup returns CDR1 KGHSY and CDR2 FQNENV. V shed 2 bases and J 6 bases; nucleotides not matched to a gene: 13. The DNA for the CDR3 is TGTGCCAGCAGCCAAAGGGGTCGTAGCGGGAGGATCCCCAATGAGCAGTTCTTC. Its translation: CASSQRGRSGRIPNEQFF.

J is TRBJ2-3 and V is TRBV25-1, with 9 bases identical to TRBD1. The V gene's germline CDR1 is MGHDK and CDR2 SYGVNS. Trimming cost V 6 bases and J 4 bases; bases outside gene matches: 5. There are 14 residues in the CDR3. CDR3 protein: CASRTGGGADTQYF. The CDR3 nucleotides are TGTGCCAGCAGGACAGGGGGAGGCGCAGATACGCAGTATTTT.

This rearrangement joins TRBV2 to TRBJ1-3; 9 bases line up with TRBD1. J lost 7 bases, V lost 6 bases, and 4 bases had no gene match. The CDR3 covers 13 residues. CDR1 is SNHLY, CDR2 FYNNEI, per germline. CDR3 in DNA: TGTGCCAGCAGCAGAGGACAGGGGAACACCATATATTTT. As protein: CASSRGQGNTIYF.

CDR3 bases: TGTGCCTGGAGCGGTAACAGGGGGGGGGCCGGGGAGCTGTTTTTT. It codes for CAWSGNRGGAGELFF. The chain has TRBV30 and TRBJ2-2; possible D gene TRBD1, 8 bases. This CDR3 contains 15 residues. The germline CDR1 and CDR2 sequences are GTSNPN and SVGIG (reference sequence). Trimming cost V 3 bases and J 6 bases, with 17 bases left between them.

This chain uses TRBV28 with TRBJ2-3, with 8 bases identical to TRBD2. The CDR3 length is 15 residues. Germline V gene data show CDR1 as MDHEN and CDR2 as SYDVKM. V shed 2 bases, J shed 4 bases, and the junction held 5 bases outside the gene matches. The CDR3 spells CASSLPGTRADTQYF. Here the CDR3 DNA reads TGTGCCAGCAGTTTACCCGGGACTAGGGCAGATACGCAGTATTTT.

This clone was observed a few times. The V call is TRBV7-2, the J call TRBJ2-1; 8 bases fit TRBD2. V was pared by 1 base and J by 6 bases, with 8 bases of the junction left unmatched. The CDR3 covers 16 residues. Germline V gene sequence: CDR1 SGHTA, CDR2 FQGNSA. CDR3 sequence (DNA): TGTGCCAGCAGCTTAGGGGGACTAGTGGGGTTCAATGAGCAGTTCTTC. Translating it yields CASSLGGLVGFNEQFF.

This clone was seen more than once but under ten times. This chain links TRBV7-8 with TRBJ2-5; 13 positions match TRBD2. V lost 5 bases and J lost 4; bases outside the gene matches: 7. This CDR3 is 16 amino acids long. Per the germline V gene, CDR1 is SGHVS and CDR2 is FQNEAQ. CDR3 nucleotides: TGTGCCAGCAGCCCCCGGCGGACTAGCGGGAGAGAGACCCAGTACTTC. The encoded protein is CASSPRRTSGRETQYF.

The chain joins TRBV7-2 to TRBJ2-3; 8 nucleotides agree with TRBD2. There are 16 residues in the CDR3. Trimming removed 1 base from V and 4 bases from J; junction bases left unmatched: 7. In germline, CDR1 is SGHTA, CDR2 FQGNSA. The CDR3 is CASSLGGAGGADTQYF. CDR3 sequence (DNA): TGTGCCAGCAGCTTAGGGGGGGCGGGAGGCGCAGATACGCAGTATTTT.

The CDR3 sequence: CASSLGPSGVNTEAFF. In DNA, the CDR3 is TGTGCCAGCAGCTTGGGTCCCTCCGGGGTGAACACTGAAGCTTTCTTT. The rearrangement joins TRBV5-4 to TRBJ1-1; D is unclear. V was clipped by 0 bases and J by 0 bases, with 12 bases between them. Germline-derived CDR1 and CDR2 are SGHNT and YYREEE (reference sequence). The CDR3 length is 16 residues.

In its sample, this clone ranks as medium-sized (0.01 to 0.1%). This sequence joins TRBV27 and TRBJ2-7, with TRBD1 matching over 8 bases. CDR3 length: 14 residues. Germline CDR1 reads MNHEY; CDR2 reads SMNVEV (reference sequence). V lost 6 bases, J lost 2 bases, and 6 bases stayed unmatched. The CDR3 nucleotides are TGTGCCAGCAGAACGGACAGGGTCACCTACGAGCAGTACTTC. Encoded protein: CASRTDRVTYEQYF.

The chain couples TRBV29-1 to TRBJ1-1, with TRBD1 matching over 7 bases. CDR1 is SQVTM, CDR2 ANQGSEA, per germline. The CDR3 consists of 12 residues. The V segment lost 6 bases and the J segment 5 bases; nucleotides outside the gene matches: 6. In nucleotides, the CDR3 is TGCAGCGTAGGGGGCTGGGTTACTGAAGCTTTCTTT. It specifies CSVGGWVTEAFF.

This clone was counted between two and nine times. This sequence joins TRBV30 and TRBJ1-2; 10 positions match TRBD1. The CDR3 runs to 14 residues. CDR1 GTSNPN and CDR2 SVGIG come from the germline V gene (reference sequence). The J segment lost 8 bases and the V segment lost 3 bases, leaving 9 bases of the junction unmatched. For the CDR3, the DNA is TGTGCCTGGAGGCACACGGGACAGGGGAGAGGCTACACCTTC. As protein: CAWRHTGQGRGYTF.

This clone has more than one count but fewer than ten. V is TRBV5-1 and J is TRBJ1-2; 9 nucleotides agree with TRBD1. Looked up from germline, CDR1 is SGHRS and CDR2 is YFSETQ. After removal of 0 bases from V and 8 bases from J, the junction contained 8 bases not matched to a gene. The CDR3 is 15 amino acids. The CDR3 sequence: CASSLATDRGGGYTF. CDR3 nucleotide sequence: TGCGCCAGCAGCTTGGCTACGGACAGGGGCGGGGGCTACACCTTC.

The DNA for the CDR3 is TGTGCCAGCAGCCACAAGCGGGAAGAGACCCAGTACTTC. This encodes CASSHKREETQYF. The chain employs TRBV13 and TRBJ2-5; perhaps TRBD2 as D (6 bases). The CDR3 loop spans 13 amino acids. The V gene lost 5 bases and the J gene lost 3 bases, with 10 bases spanning the gap. Germline values: CDR1 PRHDT, CDR2 FYEKMQ (reference sequence).

The chain uses TRBV7-2 and TRBJ2-5; TRBD1 matches 8 bases. CDR1 is SGHTA, CDR2 FQGNSA, per germline. The trim removed 5 bases at V and 2 bases at J, leaving 4 bases unmatched. CDR3 length equals 14 residues. This CDR3 is CASSPDRVQETQYF. CDR3 coding DNA: TGTGCCAGCAGCCCGGACAGGGTTCAAGAGACCCAGTACTTC.

The V call is TRBV21-1, the J call TRBJ2-2; TRBD1 is the table's D call and was not checked against the DNA. TRBV21-1 is a pseudogene segment. CDR3 length: 14 amino acids. The CDR3 sequence: CASSKGRGTGELFF. The CDR3 DNA follows: TGTGCCAGCAGCAAAGGAAGGGGAACCGGGGAGCTGTTTTTT.

This clone was observed once. The chain recombines TRBV30 with TRBJ1-1; D is undetermined. The V end lost 1 base, the J end lost 14 bases, and 14 bases lay between the germline ends. This CDR3 spans 11 amino acids. In germline, CDR1 is GTSNPN, CDR2 SVGIG (reference sequence). CDR3 in amino acids: CAWSEGGSNFF. The CDR3 DNA follows: TGTGCCTGGAGTGAAGGAGGGTCGAACTTCTTT.

The rearrangement uses TRBV18 and TRBJ2-5, with D perhaps TRBD2 (5 bases). The CDR3 runs 15 residues. Trimming took 3 bases from V and 7 from J, leaving 18 bases between them. Germline lookup yields CDR1 KGHSH and CDR2 LQKENI. The CDR3 loop reads CASSPSRLEATTQYF. In DNA, the CDR3 is TGTGCCAGCTCACCCTCGAGGTTGGAGGCCACGACCCAGTACTTC.

V is TRBV2 and J is TRBJ2-7; D call uncertain. CDR3 length equals 10 residues. Germline V gene data show CDR1 as SNHLY and CDR2 as FYNNEI. V was cut by 6 bases and J by 4 bases, with 4 bases left in between. The CDR3 reads CASSVYEQYF. CDR3 bases: TGTGCCAGCAGCGTGTACGAGCAGTACTTC.

This clone was recorded once. The chain is built from TRBV5-1 and TRBJ1-2, with 10 bases fitting TRBD1. Germline trimming cut 3 bases from V and 2 bases from J; bases unmatched to any gene: 1. Germline CDR1 and CDR2: SGHRS and YFSETQ. The CDR3 is made up of 14 amino acids. The CDR3 sequence: CASSSGQGNYGYTF. The CDR3 nucleotides read TGCGCCAGCAGCTCGGGACAGGGGAACTATGGCTACACCTTC. Based on the CDR3 plus reference TRBV5-1 and TRBJ1-2, the full variable domain is KAGVTQTPRYLIKTRGQQVTLSCSPISGHRSVSWYQQTPGQGLQFLFEYFSETQRNKGNFPGRFSGRQFSNSRSEMNVSTLELGDSALYLCASSSGQGNYGYTFGSGTRLTVV.

The chain's CDR3 is CASSRGLSGANVLTF. Written as DNA, the CDR3 is TGTGCCAGTAGTAGGGGGCTCTCTGGGGCCAACGTCCTGACTTTC. The chain joins TRBV19 to TRBJ2-6; TRBD1 might be the D (6 bases). Germline assignment: CDR1 LNHDA and CDR2 SQIVND (reference sequence). Trimming removed 4 bases from V and 0 bases from J, with 7 bases in between. This CDR3 contains 15 residues.

The J gene is TRBJ2-7, the V gene TRBV30; D unclear. From germline, CDR1 is GTSNPN and CDR2 SVGIG (reference sequence). Trimming took 3 bases from V and 2 from J, leaving 11 bases between them. The CDR3 spans 13 residues. In DNA form, the CDR3 reads TGTGCCTGGAGCCTCCCTGGCCCCTACGAGCAGTACTTC. It is translated as CAWSLPGPYEQYF.

This chain joins TRBV6-6 and TRBJ2-3; weak D call: TRBD1 (5 bases). The germline V gene has CDR1 MNHNY and CDR2 SVGAGI (reference sequence). The CDR3 is 13 amino acids. The V and J ends lost 7 bases and 4 bases respectively, with 12 bases between them. CDR3 sequence: CASTGWGPDTQYF. CDR3 bases: TGTGCCAGCACCGGGTGGGGCCCAGATACGCAGTATTTT.